The next 29 T cell receptor beta chains were all read from a single sample in a study of T cells expressing NK-cell markers. TCRdb reprocessed the 5' RACE reads and stores each CDR3 protein as one record, lacking DNA. The listing records about 380,000 distinct CDR3 sequences. The source material was blood T cells: a sorted CD56 or NKG2C T cell subset, CD4+ or CD8+ T cells, or bulk PBMC T cells (not recorded which). All receptors come from a man aged 18-75 years in good health.

This chain links TRBV4-2 with TRBJ2-3; TCRdb names TRBD2, which stays unverified in the absence of DNA. Germline CDR1 LGHNA, CDR2 YNFKEQ. The length of the CDR3 is 16 residues. The CDR3 sequence is CASSQGFGGEADTQYF.

This chain's CDR3 is CASSLSLSSGTGTEKLFF. V is TRBV28 and J is TRBJ1-4; TCRdb names TRBD1, which stays unverified in the absence of DNA. Germline V gives CDR1 MDHEN, CDR2 SYDVKM. This CDR3 contains 18 residues.

The chain uses TRBV5-1 and TRBJ2-6. The CDR3 spans 15 residues. The germline V gene encodes CDR1 SGHRS and CDR2 YFSETQ. The CDR3 reads CASSLVSSGANVLTF. Drawing the rest from reference TRBV5-1 and TRBJ2-6, the complete variable domain is KAGVTQTPRYLIKTRGQQVTLSCSPISGHRSVSWYQQTPGQGLQFLFEYFSETQRNKGNFPGRFSGRQFSNSRSEMNVSTLELGDSALYLCASSLVSSGANVLTFGAGSRLTVL.

The rearrangement links TRBV4-1 to TRBJ2-5; the TRBD2 assignment by TCRdb is unverifiable without DNA. The CDR3 spans 17 residues. CDR1 is MGHRA and CDR2 is YSYEKL in the germline V gene. The CDR3 loop is CASSPGLAGGGGETQYF.

The chain combines TRBV6-1 with TRBJ1-2; the TCRdb call, TRBD1, lacks DNA for checking. Germline V gives CDR1 MNHNS, CDR2 SASEGT. This CDR3 has 15 residues. The chain's CDR3 is CASSVKDRGLIGYTF.

The chain is built from TRBV7-9 and TRBJ2-5; TCRdb names TRBD1, which stays unverified in the absence of DNA. Per the germline V gene, CDR1 is SEHNR and CDR2 is FQNEAQ (reference sequence). The CDR3 has 14 amino acids. This CDR3 is CASSFQGAQATQYF.

This chain joins TRBV5-1 and TRBJ1-6; TCRdb proposes TRBD1, but this gene call is untestable without DNA. The CDR3 consists of 17 residues. Germline CDR1 and CDR2: SGHRS and YFSETQ. The CDR3 sequence: CASAGQSRSSSNSPLHF.

V is TRBV4-2 and J is TRBJ2-7; absent DNA, TCRdb's TRBD1 call cannot be checked. Germline assignment: CDR1 LGHNA and CDR2 YNFKEQ. This CDR3 region has 17 residues. The CDR3 here is CASSRGAGQGKPYEQYF.

V gene TRBV6-5 combines with J gene TRBJ2-2; no DNA is available, so the TRBD2 call from TCRdb remains unchecked. This CDR3 has 16 residues. Germline CDR1 is MNHEY and CDR2 is SVGAGI. The CDR3 region is CASSYEAAHNTGELFF.

The chain employs TRBV20-1 and TRBJ2-3; the TCRdb D gene call, TRBD1, has no DNA to confirm it. Germline V lookup: CDR1 DFQATT, CDR2 SNEGSKA (reference sequence). This CDR3 contains 15 residues. Here the CDR3 reads CSAIGRDRYTDTQYF.

The chain joins TRBV27 to TRBJ2-3; TCRdb picks TRBD1, but there is no DNA to check that call. This CDR3 is 14 amino acids long. CDR1 is MNHEY and CDR2 is SMNVEV in the germline V gene (reference sequence). The CDR3 loop reads CASRKQGALNTQYF.

The CDR3 is CASSSKTGGLSGYTF. The chain links TRBV5-4 to TRBJ1-2; without DNA, the TCRdb call of TRBD1 cannot be checked. There are 15 residues in the CDR3. The germline CDR1 and CDR2 sequences are SGHNT and YYREEE (reference sequence).

The chain is built from TRBV11-2 and TRBJ2-1; TCRdb's D call, TRBD1, is unchecked because there is no DNA. The length of the CDR3 is 18 residues. Germline values: CDR1 SGHAT, CDR2 FQNNGV. CDR3 sequence reads: CASSLSPSGQGVRSEQFF.

This rearrangement joins TRBV7-8 to TRBJ1-3. There are 14 residues in the CDR3. Germline CDR1 reads SGHVS; CDR2 reads FQNEAQ. This chain's CDR3 is CASSLPGVGNTIYF.

V gene TRBV6-5 combines with J gene TRBJ2-3; as DNA is missing, the TRBD2 call by TCRdb cannot be tested. Germline V CDR1 and CDR2: MNHEY, SVGAGI. This CDR3 is 16 amino acids long. CDR3 region: CASSHRAGGPRDTQYF.

The chain carries TRBV2 and TRBJ2-5; TCRdb designates TRBD1, a call that cannot be tested without DNA. CDR3 size: 13 residues. Per the germline V gene, CDR1 is SNHLY and CDR2 is FYNNEI. The CDR3 spells CASTGTGESAQYF.

The V gene is TRBV7-9, the J gene TRBJ2-7; the D gene TCRdb calls, TRBD1, cannot be checked with no DNA. CDR1 is SEHNR, CDR2 FQNEAQ, per germline (reference sequence). This CDR3 contains 14 residues. CDR3: CASSLGQGEYEQYF.

The chain recombines TRBV12-3 or TRBV12-4 with TRBJ1-1; lacking DNA, the TRBD1 call made by TCRdb goes unchecked. CDR3 length equals 14 residues. CDR3 sequence: CASSLEDRARQAFF.

The chain is built from TRBV18 and TRBJ2-1; TCRdb proposes TRBD1, but this gene call is untestable without DNA. Per the germline V gene, CDR1 is KGHSH and CDR2 is LQKENI. The CDR3 is made up of 14 amino acids. CDR3 loop: CASSPGRDNNEQFF.

V is TRBV20-1 and J is TRBJ1-5; TCRdb's D gene call, TRBD1, goes unchecked for lack of DNA. From germline, CDR1 is DFQATT and CDR2 SNEGSKA (reference sequence). CDR3 size: 14 residues. The CDR3 protein is CSARVAEPGQPQHF.

The CDR3 sequence is CASSEARGFMGSPLHF. The J gene is TRBJ1-6, the V gene TRBV6-1. The CDR3 covers 16 residues. Germline CDR1 is MNHNS and CDR2 is SASEGT.

The CDR3 loop is CASSTRRGVATEAFF. The chain employs TRBV6-1 and TRBJ1-1. The CDR3 is made up of 15 amino acids. The V gene's germline CDR1 is MNHNS and CDR2 SASEGT.

The V call is TRBV9, the J call TRBJ1-2; TCRdb proposes TRBD1, but this gene call is untestable without DNA. The CDR3 covers 15 residues. In germline, CDR1 is SGDLS, CDR2 YYNGEE. The CDR3 is CASSQKGASLYGYTF. Full variable domain (missing parts from reference TRBV9 and TRBJ1-2): DSGVTQTPKHLITATGQRVTLRCSPRSGDLSVYWYQQSLDQGLQFLIQYYNGEERAKGNILERFSAQQFPDLHSELNLSSLELGDSALYFCASSQKGASLYGYTFGSGTRLTVV.

The CDR3 protein is CASSKEDYGYTF. This chain links TRBV2 with TRBJ1-2. Germline V gives CDR1 SNHLY, CDR2 FYNNEI. This CDR3 has 12 residues.

The chain carries TRBV9 and TRBJ2-2. The germline CDR1 and CDR2 sequences are SGDLS and YYNGEE. The CDR3 extends over 15 amino acids. This chain's CDR3 is CASSVEGTNTGELFF.

The chain carries TRBV20-1 and TRBJ2-5; the D call of TRBD2 rests on TCRdb alone, since no DNA is present to check it. Germline CDR1 DFQATT, CDR2 SNEGSKA (reference sequence). The CDR3 is made up of 13 amino acids. This CDR3 is CSARWRFEETQYF.

V gene TRBV7-8 combines with J gene TRBJ2-2. The CDR3 is 17 residues long. From germline, CDR1 is SGHVS and CDR2 FQNEAQ. CDR3 protein: CASSLIATSSNTGELFF.

This chain connects TRBV20-1 to TRBJ1-6; TCRdb reports TRBD1, a call that lacks DNA to check it against. The length of the CDR3 is 15 residues. The germline CDR1 and CDR2 sequences are DFQATT and SNEGSKA (reference sequence). The CDR3 spells CSARWTGTYNSPLHF.

The chain links TRBV15 to TRBJ1-2; without DNA, the TCRdb call of TRBD1 cannot be checked. The CDR3 is 18 amino acids. Germline V gene lookup returns CDR1 LNHNV and CDR2 YYDKDF (reference sequence). This CDR3 is CATSRDLSKTGGTYGYTF.